A single sample gave rise to the 32 T cell receptor beta chains below, sequenced in a study of monozygotic twins with inflammatory bowel disease. TCRdb derives one entry per CDR3 protein from the 5' RACE reads, leaving out DNA. Its clone listing holds some 200,000 distinct CDR3 sequences. Sequencing input: blood. The source is a human donor with ulcerative colitis or Crohn's disease, or a healthy co-twin of an affected twin (not recorded which).

This chain uses TRBV3-1 with TRBJ2-2; no DNA is available, so the TRBD1 call from TCRdb remains unchecked. The CDR3 has 16 amino acids. In germline, CDR1 is LGHDT, CDR2 YNNKEL (reference sequence). CDR3 in amino acids: CASSQEGGGTGGELFF.

This chain connects TRBV3-1 to TRBJ1-2. CDR1 and CDR2 from the germline V gene are LGHDT and YNNKEL (reference sequence). This CDR3 is built from 14 residues. CDR3 protein: CASTMAGLNYGYTF.

The V call is TRBV7-8, the J call TRBJ2-7. Germline assignment: CDR1 SGHVS and CDR2 FQNEAQ. CDR3 size: 15 residues. The CDR3: CASSLPTQEAYEQYF.

The J gene is TRBJ2-1, the V gene TRBV29-1; checking the TCRdb D call of TRBD1 is not possible without DNA. Germline V lookup: CDR1 SQVTM, CDR2 ANQGSEA. The CDR3 has 16 amino acids. The CDR3 reads CSAFWDGPFSRNEQFF.

The chain recombines TRBV18 with TRBJ1-2. This CDR3 has 14 amino acids. The V gene's germline CDR1 is KGHSH and CDR2 LQKENI. CDR3 region: CASSPTRENYGYTF.

The chain uses TRBV19 and TRBJ1-5; TCRdb selects TRBD1, and the lack of DNA leaves this call unchecked. The CDR3 loop spans 15 amino acids. CDR1 is LNHDA, CDR2 SQIVND, per germline (reference sequence). CDR3 residues: CASSMPGAANQPQHF. Supplemented by reference TRBV19 and TRBJ1-5, the full variable domain reads DGGITQSPKYLFRKEGQNVTLSCEQNLNHDAMYWYRQDPGQGLRLIYYSQIVNDFQKGDIAEGYSVSREKKESFPLTVTSAQKNPTAFYLCASSMPGAANQPQHFGDGTRLSIL.

J is TRBJ2-7 and V is TRBV21-1; TCRdb proposes TRBD1, but this gene call is untestable without DNA. TRBV21-1 is annotated as a pseudogene. CDR3 length: 16 residues. The CDR3 is CASSKVRVPITYEQYF.

CDR3 amino acids: CASNDPGAYNEQFF. The chain couples TRBV5-4 to TRBJ2-1; the TCRdb D gene call, TRBD1, has no DNA to confirm it. Germline V gene lookup returns CDR1 SGHNT and CDR2 YYREEE (reference sequence). This CDR3 is 14 amino acids long.

The chain is built from TRBV20-1 and TRBJ2-1; TCRdb outputs TRBD1, but without DNA this stays unchecked. The CDR3 loop spans 15 amino acids. CDR1 and CDR2 from the germline V gene are DFQATT and SNEGSKA (reference sequence). This chain's CDR3 is CSALRGTSSYNEQFF.

The chain uses TRBV6-5 and TRBJ1-1. Germline-derived CDR1 and CDR2 are MNHEY and SVGAGI. This CDR3 is 11 amino acids long. The CDR3: CASSYNRKAFF.

The rearrangement uses TRBV5-1 and TRBJ2-7; the D gene TCRdb calls, TRBD1, cannot be checked with no DNA. CDR1 is SGHRS and CDR2 is YFSETQ in the germline V gene. There are 14 residues in the CDR3. CDR3 residues: CASSSTGGGYEQYF. Supplemented by reference TRBV5-1 and TRBJ2-7, the full variable domain reads KAGVTQTPRYLIKTRGQQVTLSCSPISGHRSVSWYQQTPGQGLQFLFEYFSETQRNKGNFPGRFSGRQFSNSRSEMNVSTLELGDSALYLCASSSTGGGYEQYFGPGTRLTVT.

The gene calls are TRBV7-9 and TRBJ2-1. Germline V lookup: CDR1 SEHNR, CDR2 FQNEAQ (reference sequence). CDR3 length: 15 amino acids. CDR3: CASSLARLLSNEQFF.

V gene TRBV19 combines with J gene TRBJ2-7; TCRdb selects TRBD1, and the lack of DNA leaves this call unchecked. Germline V gene sequence: CDR1 LNHDA, CDR2 SQIVND (reference sequence). The CDR3 consists of 15 residues. The CDR3 spells CASSVDSYISYEQYF.

The chain combines TRBV27 with TRBJ2-7; TCRdb gives TRBD2 as the D gene, but with no DNA this cannot be confirmed. There are 15 residues in the CDR3. Germline lookup yields CDR1 MNHEY and CDR2 SMNVEV (reference sequence). The CDR3 sequence: CASSLRGGRSYEQYF.

The chain employs TRBV12-3 or TRBV12-4 and TRBJ1-2; TCRdb's assignment of TRBD1 cannot be checked, as there is no DNA. The CDR3 is 15 residues long. The chain's CDR3 is CASSFRGPDFYGYTF.

CDR3 residues: CASSDRDGPYEQYF. The chain combines TRBV9 with TRBJ2-7; TCRdb names TRBD1, which stays unverified in the absence of DNA. CDR3 size: 14 residues. Germline V gene lookup returns CDR1 SGDLS and CDR2 YYNGEE.

V and J are TRBV27 and TRBJ2-2; TCRdb gives TRBD2 as the D gene, but with no DNA this cannot be confirmed. The germline V gene has CDR1 MNHEY and CDR2 SMNVEV (reference sequence). The length of the CDR3 is 14 residues. CDR3 sequence: CASGLKRGGGELFF.

The chain has TRBV6-5 and TRBJ2-2. The CDR3 is 14 amino acids. CDR1 is MNHEY, CDR2 SVGAGI, per germline. Here the CDR3 reads CASSYGILGGELFF.

The chain combines TRBV7-6 with TRBJ2-2. The CDR3 contains 15 residues. CDR1 is SGHVS, CDR2 FNYEAQ, per germline. The chain's CDR3 is CASSWGGPNTGELFF. The full variable domain, rest sourced from reference TRBV7-6 and TRBJ2-2, is GAGVSQSPRYKVTKRGQDVALRCDPISGHVSLYWYRQALGQGPEFLTYFNYEAQQDKSGLPNDRFSAERPEGSISTLTIQRTEQRDSAMYRCASSWGGPNTGELFFGEGSRLTVL.

CDR3 loop: CASSYSDRSYEQYF. This chain uses TRBV6-5 with TRBJ2-7. CDR1 and CDR2 (germline): MNHEY, SVGAGI. The CDR3 contains 14 residues.

The J gene is TRBJ1-2, the V gene TRBV9; TCRdb lists TRBD1, though no DNA is available to test this call. CDR1 SGDLS and CDR2 YYNGEE come from the germline V gene. The CDR3 loop spans 16 amino acids. The CDR3 loop reads CASSAGRIEGGYGYTF.

This chain links TRBV12-3 or TRBV12-4 with TRBJ2-3; TCRdb returns TRBD1, unconfirmable since there is no DNA. This CDR3 contains 15 residues. The CDR3 reads CASTPKTGRPDTQYF.

The genes are TRBV7-9 and TRBJ2-3; with no DNA, the TCRdb D assignment of TRBD2 cannot be verified. The V gene's germline CDR1 is SEHNR and CDR2 FQNEAQ (reference sequence). The CDR3 sequence is 15 residues long. CDR3 amino acids: CASSLGPTGRDTQYF.

The V and J genes are TRBV6-6 and TRBJ1-1; no DNA is available, so the TRBD1 call from TCRdb remains unchecked. The germline V gene encodes CDR1 MNHNY and CDR2 SVGAGI (reference sequence). CDR3 length: 12 residues. CDR3 amino acids: CASMVRGTEAFF.

This chain connects TRBV5-1 to TRBJ2-3; absent DNA, TCRdb's TRBD1 call cannot be checked. This CDR3 is built from 15 residues. Germline CDR1 is SGHRS and CDR2 is YFSETQ. The chain's CDR3 is CASSLASLSTDTQYF.

The V call is TRBV19, the J call TRBJ1-1. The CDR3 is 14 residues long. CDR1 is LNHDA and CDR2 is SQIVND in the germline V gene (reference sequence). Here the CDR3 reads CASSIRLLYTEAFF.

This chain joins TRBV12-3 or TRBV12-4 and TRBJ1-2. This CDR3 region has 14 residues. CDR3: CASSPSGPGVLDTF.

This chain joins TRBV5-1 and TRBJ1-1. Looked up from germline, CDR1 is SGHRS and CDR2 is YFSETQ. The CDR3 runs to 12 residues. CDR3 in amino acids: CASSLTGLEAFF.

This rearrangement joins TRBV7-8 to TRBJ1-1. The CDR3 spans 11 residues. Germline CDR1 is SGHVS and CDR2 is FQNEAQ. CDR3 residues: CASSPSREAFF.

This chain connects TRBV4-1 to TRBJ2-3; TCRdb reports TRBD2, a call that lacks DNA to check it against. The CDR3 is 17 amino acids. CDR1 is MGHRA and CDR2 is YSYEKL in the germline V gene. CDR3 sequence reads: CASSGLGRIAGTDTQYF.

The chain has TRBV18 and TRBJ1-5; TCRdb gives TRBD1 as the D gene, but with no DNA this cannot be confirmed. The germline V gene has CDR1 KGHSH and CDR2 LQKENI. CDR3 length equals 14 residues. CDR3 in amino acids: CASSPGQFNQPQHF.

The V call is TRBV27, the J call TRBJ1-1. This CDR3 has 13 residues. Germline-derived CDR1 and CDR2 are MNHEY and SMNVEV (reference sequence). The CDR3: CASNTQGGTEAFF.